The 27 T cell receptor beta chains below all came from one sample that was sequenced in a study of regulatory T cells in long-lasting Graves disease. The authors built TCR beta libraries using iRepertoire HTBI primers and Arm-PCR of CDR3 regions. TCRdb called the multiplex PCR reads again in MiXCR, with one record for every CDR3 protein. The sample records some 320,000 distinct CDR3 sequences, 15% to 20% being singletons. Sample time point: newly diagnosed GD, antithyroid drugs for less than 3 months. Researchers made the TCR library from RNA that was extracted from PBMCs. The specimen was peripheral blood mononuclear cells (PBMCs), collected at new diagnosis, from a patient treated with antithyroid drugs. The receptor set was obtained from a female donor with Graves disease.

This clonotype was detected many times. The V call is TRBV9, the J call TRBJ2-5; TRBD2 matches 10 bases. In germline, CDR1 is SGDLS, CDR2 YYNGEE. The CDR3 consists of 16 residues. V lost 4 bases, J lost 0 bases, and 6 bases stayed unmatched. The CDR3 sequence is CASSPGLAKYQETQYF. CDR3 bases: TGTGCCAGCAGCCCGGGACTAGCGAAGTACCAAGAGACCCAGTACTTC.

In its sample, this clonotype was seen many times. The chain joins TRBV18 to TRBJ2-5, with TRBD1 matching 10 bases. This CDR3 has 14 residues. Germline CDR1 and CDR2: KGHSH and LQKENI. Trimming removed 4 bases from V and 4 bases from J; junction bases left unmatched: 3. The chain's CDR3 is CASSRDRGLETQYF. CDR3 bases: TGTGCCAGCTCACGGGACAGGGGTTTAGAGACCCAGTACTTC.

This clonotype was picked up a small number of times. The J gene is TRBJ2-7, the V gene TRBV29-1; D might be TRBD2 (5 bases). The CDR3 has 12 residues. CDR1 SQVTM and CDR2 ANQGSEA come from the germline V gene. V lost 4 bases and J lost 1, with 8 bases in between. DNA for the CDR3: TGCAGCGTTGTGGAGGCTTCCTACGAGCAGTACTTC. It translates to CSVVEASYEQYF.

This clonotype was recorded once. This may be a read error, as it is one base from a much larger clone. CDR3 coding DNA: TGTGCCATCAGCCTGTACCCCGAAACAGACTTTGGCTACACCTTC. This sequence encodes CAISLYPETDFGYTF. The J gene is TRBJ1-2, the V gene TRBV11-1, with D uncertain. The germline V gene encodes CDR1 SGHAT and CDR2 FQDESV (reference sequence). CDR3 length: 15 amino acids.

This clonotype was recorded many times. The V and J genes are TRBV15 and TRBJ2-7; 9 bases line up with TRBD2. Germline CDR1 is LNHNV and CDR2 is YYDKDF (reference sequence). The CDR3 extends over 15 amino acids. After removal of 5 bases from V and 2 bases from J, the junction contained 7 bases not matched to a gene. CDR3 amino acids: CATSEEGGRAYEQYF. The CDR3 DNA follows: TGTGCCACCAGCGAGGAGGGCGGGAGGGCCTACGAGCAGTACTTC.

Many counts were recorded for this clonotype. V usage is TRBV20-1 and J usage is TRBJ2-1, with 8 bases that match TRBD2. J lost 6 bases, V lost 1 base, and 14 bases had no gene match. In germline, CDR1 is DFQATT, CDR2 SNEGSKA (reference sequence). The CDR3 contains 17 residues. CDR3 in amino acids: CSARGWREATSGNEQFF. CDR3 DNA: TGCAGTGCTAGAGGATGGCGGGAGGCTACTTCGGGCAATGAGCAGTTCTTC.

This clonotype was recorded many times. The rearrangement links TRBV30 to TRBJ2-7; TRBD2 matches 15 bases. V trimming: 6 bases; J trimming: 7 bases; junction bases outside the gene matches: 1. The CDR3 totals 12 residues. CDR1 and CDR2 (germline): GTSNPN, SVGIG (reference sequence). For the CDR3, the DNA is TGTGCCTGCGGGACTAGCGGGGGGGAGCAGTACTTC. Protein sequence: CACGTSGGEQYF.

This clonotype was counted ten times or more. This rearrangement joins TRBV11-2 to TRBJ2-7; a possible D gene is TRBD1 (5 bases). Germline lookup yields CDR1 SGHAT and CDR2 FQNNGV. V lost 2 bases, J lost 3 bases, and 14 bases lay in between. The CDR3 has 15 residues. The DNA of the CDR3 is TGTGCCAGCAGCTTAAAGGGGCAATTTGGCTACGAGCAGTACTTC. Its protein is CASSLKGQFGYEQYF.

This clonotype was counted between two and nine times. The CDR3 DNA follows: TGTGCCAGCAGCTCCTTCCAGGGGGCGGGCTACGAGCAGTACTTC. This sequence encodes CASSSFQGAGYEQYF. The chain joins TRBV5-5 to TRBJ2-7; 8 bases map to TRBD1. V shed 3 bases, J shed 3 bases, and the junction held 8 bases outside the gene matches. The CDR3 is made up of 15 amino acids. From germline, CDR1 is SGHKS and CDR2 YYEKEE (reference sequence).

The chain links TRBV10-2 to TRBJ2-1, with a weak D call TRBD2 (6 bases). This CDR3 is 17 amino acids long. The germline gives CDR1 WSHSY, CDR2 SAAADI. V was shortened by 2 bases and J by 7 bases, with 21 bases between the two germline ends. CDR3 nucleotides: TGCGCCAGCAGTGAGGGGGCGGGATCTGCCCGGTTGAATGAGCAGTTCTTC. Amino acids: CASSEGAGSARLNEQFF.

The CDR3 coding sequence is TGTGCTAGTGGTTTTGTAGCCGGGGACCTTTACAATGAGCAGTTCTTC. Translation: CASGFVAGDLYNEQFF. The V call is TRBV12-5, the J call TRBJ2-5; D possibly matches TRBD1 or TRBD2 (5 bases each). The last part of the DNA fits TRBJ2-1 better; the J call may be wrong. The CDR3 is made up of 16 amino acids. Germline assignment: CDR1 LGHNT and CDR2 FRNRAP.

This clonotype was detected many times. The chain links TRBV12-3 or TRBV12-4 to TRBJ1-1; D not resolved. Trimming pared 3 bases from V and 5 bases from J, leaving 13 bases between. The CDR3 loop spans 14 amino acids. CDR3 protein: CASSFSASPTEAFF. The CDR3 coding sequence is TGTGCCAGCAGTTTCAGTGCCTCCCCAACTGAAGCTTTCTTT.

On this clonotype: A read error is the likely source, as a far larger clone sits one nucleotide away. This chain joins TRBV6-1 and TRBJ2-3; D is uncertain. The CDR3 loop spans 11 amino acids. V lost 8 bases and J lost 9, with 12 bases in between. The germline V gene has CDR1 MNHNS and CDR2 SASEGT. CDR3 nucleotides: TGTGCCAGCGCCCCCGGCAGGACGCAGTATTTT. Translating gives CASAPGRTQYF.

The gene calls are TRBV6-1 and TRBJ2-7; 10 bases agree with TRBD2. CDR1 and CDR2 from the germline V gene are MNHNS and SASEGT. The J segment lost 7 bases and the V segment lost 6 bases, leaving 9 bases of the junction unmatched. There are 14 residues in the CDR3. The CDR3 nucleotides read TGTGCCAGCAGCTTTTCCCGGACTAGCGGAGAGCAGTACTTC. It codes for CASSFSRTSGEQYF.

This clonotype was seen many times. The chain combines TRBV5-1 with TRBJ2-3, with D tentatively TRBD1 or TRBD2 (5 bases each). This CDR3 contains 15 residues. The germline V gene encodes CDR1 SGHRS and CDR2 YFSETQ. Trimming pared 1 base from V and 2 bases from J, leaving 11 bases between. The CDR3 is CASSLPGTYTDTQYF. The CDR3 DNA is TGCGCCAGCAGCTTGCCCGGGACCTACACAGATACGCAGTATTTT.

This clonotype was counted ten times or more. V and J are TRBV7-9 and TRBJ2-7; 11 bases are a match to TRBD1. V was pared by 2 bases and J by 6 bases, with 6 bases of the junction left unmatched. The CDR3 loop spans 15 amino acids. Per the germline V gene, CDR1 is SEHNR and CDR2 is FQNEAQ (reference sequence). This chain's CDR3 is CASSLLSGTGGEQYF. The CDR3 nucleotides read TGTGCCAGCAGCTTATTGAGTGGGACAGGGGGCGAGCAGTACTTC. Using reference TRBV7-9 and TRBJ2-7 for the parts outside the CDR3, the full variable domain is DTGVSQNPRHKITKRGQNVTFRCDPISEHNRLYWYRQTLGQGPEFLTYFQNEAQLEKSRLLSDRFSAERPKGSFSTLEIQRTEQGDSAMYLCASSLLSGTGGEQYFGPGTRLTVT.

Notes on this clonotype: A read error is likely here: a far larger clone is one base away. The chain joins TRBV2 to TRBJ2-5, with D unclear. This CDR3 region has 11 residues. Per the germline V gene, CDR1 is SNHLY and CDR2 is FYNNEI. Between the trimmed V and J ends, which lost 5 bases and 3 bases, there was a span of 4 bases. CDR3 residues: CASSIEETQYF. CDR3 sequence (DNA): TGTGCCAGCAGTATAGAAGAGACCCAGTACTTC.

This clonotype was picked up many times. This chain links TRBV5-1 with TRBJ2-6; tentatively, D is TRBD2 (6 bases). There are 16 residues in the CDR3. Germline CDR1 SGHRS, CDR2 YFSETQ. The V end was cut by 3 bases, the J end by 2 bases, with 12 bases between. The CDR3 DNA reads TGCGCCAGCAGCTCGCCCCGGGAGACTGGGGCCAACGTCCTGACTTTC. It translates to CASSSPRETGANVLTF.

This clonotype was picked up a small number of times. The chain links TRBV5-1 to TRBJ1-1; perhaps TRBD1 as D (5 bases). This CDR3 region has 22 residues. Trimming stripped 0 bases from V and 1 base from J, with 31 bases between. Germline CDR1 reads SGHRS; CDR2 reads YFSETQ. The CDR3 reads CASSLALEPLPPGGWKNTEAFF. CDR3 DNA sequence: TGCGCCAGCAGCTTGGCCCTCGAACCCTTGCCTCCCGGGGGGTGGAAGAACACTGAAGCTTTCTTT.

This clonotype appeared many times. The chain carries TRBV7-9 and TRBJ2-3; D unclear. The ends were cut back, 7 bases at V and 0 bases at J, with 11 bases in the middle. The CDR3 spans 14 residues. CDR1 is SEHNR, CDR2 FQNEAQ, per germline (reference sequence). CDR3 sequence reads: CASIEMASTDTQYF. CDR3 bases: TGTGCCAGCATCGAGATGGCTAGCACAGATACGCAGTATTTT.

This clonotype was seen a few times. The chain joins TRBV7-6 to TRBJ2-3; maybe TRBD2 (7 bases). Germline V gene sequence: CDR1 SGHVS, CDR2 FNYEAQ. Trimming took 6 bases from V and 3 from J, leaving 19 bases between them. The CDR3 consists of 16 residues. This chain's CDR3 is CASRARGGFTTDTQYF. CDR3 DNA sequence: TGTGCCAGCAGGGCTAGGGGGGGGTTTACGACAGATACGCAGTATTTT.

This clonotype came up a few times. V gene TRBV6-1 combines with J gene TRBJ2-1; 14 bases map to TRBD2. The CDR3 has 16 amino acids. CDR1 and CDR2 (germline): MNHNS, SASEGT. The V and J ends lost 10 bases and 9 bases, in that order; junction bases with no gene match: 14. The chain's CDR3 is CATATGTSGSNREQFF. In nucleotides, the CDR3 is TGTGCCACCGCAACCGGGACTAGCGGGAGCAACCGTGAGCAGTTCTTC.

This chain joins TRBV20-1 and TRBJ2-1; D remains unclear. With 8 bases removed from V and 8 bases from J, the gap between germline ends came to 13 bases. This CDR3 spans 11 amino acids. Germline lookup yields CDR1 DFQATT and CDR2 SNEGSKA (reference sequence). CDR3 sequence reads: CSRYFSDEQFF. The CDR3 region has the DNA TGCAGTCGATATTTCAGTGATGAGCAGTTCTTC.

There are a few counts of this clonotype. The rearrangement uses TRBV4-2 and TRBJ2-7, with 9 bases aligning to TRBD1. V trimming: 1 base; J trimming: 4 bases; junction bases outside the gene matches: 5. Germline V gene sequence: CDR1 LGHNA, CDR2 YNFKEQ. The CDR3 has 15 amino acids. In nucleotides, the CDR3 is TGTGCCAGCAGCCAAGTCCGACAGGGGGGTTACGAGCAGTACTTC. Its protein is CASSQVRQGGYEQYF.

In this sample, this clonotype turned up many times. CDR3 sequence: CSARVEGETQYF. CDR3 in DNA: TGCAGTGCTAGAGTTGAGGGCGAGACCCAGTACTTC. The rearrangement uses TRBV20-1 and TRBJ2-5, with D perhaps TRBD2 (5 bases). CDR3 size: 12 residues. In germline, CDR1 is DFQATT, CDR2 SNEGSKA (reference sequence). V was cut by 1 base and J by 5 bases, with 8 bases left in between.

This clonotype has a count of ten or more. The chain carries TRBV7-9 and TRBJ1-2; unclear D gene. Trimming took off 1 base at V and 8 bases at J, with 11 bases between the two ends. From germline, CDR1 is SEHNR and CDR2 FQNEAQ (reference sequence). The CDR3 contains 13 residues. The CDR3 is CASSLEGLRGYTF. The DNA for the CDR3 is TGTGCCAGCAGCTTAGAAGGCCTCCGGGGCTACACCTTC.

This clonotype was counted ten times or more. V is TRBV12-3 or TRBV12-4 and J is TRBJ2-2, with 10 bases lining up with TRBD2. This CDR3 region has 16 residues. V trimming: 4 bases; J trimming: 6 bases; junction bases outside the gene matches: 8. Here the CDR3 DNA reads TGTGCCAGCAGTTATGGGACTAGCGTTAGTCCCGGGGAGCTGTTTTTT. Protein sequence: CASSYGTSVSPGELFF.